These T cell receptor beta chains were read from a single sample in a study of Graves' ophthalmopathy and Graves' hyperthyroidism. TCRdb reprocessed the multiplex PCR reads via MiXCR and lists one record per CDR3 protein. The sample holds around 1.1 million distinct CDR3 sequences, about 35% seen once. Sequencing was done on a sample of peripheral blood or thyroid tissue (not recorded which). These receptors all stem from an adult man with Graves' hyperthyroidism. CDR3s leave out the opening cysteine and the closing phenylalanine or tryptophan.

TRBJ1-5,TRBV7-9,ASSQNSGTPQH
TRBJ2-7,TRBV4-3,ASSQAGPSYEQY
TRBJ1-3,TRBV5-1,ASSLTGDRSSGNTIY
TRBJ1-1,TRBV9,ASSPALAGTEAF
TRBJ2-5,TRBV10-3,AISGLAEAGETQY
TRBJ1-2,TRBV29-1,SIPAGIYGYT
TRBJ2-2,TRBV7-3,ASSPSWSGELF
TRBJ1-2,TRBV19,ASSMPPARDYGYT
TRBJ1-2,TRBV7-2,ASSRRGQGYGYT
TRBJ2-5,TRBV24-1,ATSDSGRYEETQY
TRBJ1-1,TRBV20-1,SAWGGTEAF
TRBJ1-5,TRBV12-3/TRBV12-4,ASRRGPDQNQPQH
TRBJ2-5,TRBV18,ASSPLPRTGEETQY